Below are 17 T cell receptor beta chains sequenced from a single sample in a study of graft-versus-host responses after intestinal transplantation. These receptors' targets are unknown. TCRdb keeps only in-frame clones here, not all; method: immunoSEQ multiplex PCR. The sample records 88,000 or so clones, 90% being singletons. Sequences were derived from unstimulated CD4+ T cells sorted from spleen or lymph node cells, sampled before intestinal transplant. These receptors originate from a human donor who received an intestinal transplant.

The chain has TRBV7-9 and TRBJ2-3, with 8 bases matching TRBD2. This CDR3 contains 15 residues. V shed 4 bases, J shed 4 bases, and the junction held 7 bases outside the gene matches. Looked up from germline, CDR1 is SEHNR and CDR2 is FQNEAQ (reference sequence). Written as DNA, the CDR3 is TGTGCCAGCAGCTCCCCGGGACTAGAATCAGATACGCAGTATTTT. Amino acid sequence: CASSSPGLESDTQYF.

The chain combines TRBV2 with TRBJ1-3; the D gene is possibly TRBD1 (5 bases). Between the trimmed V and J ends, which lost 2 bases and 0 bases, there was a span of 8 bases. The CDR3 extends over 15 amino acids. The germline CDR1 and CDR2 sequences are SNHLY and FYNNEI. The CDR3 nucleotides are TGTGCCAGCAGTGAACAGGGTACCTCTGGAAACACCATATATTTT. Its protein product is CASSEQGTSGNTIYF.

This clone was detected a few times. The V gene is TRBV6-5, the J gene TRBJ2-7, with 11 nucleotides matching TRBD1. Trimming at V came to 5 bases and at J to 5 bases, leaving 5 bases not matched to a gene. There are 14 residues in the CDR3. Germline assignment: CDR1 MNHEY and CDR2 SVGAGI. The CDR3 sequence is CASSRTGGWDEQYF. In DNA form, the CDR3 reads TGTGCCAGCAGTAGGACAGGGGGCTGGGACGAGCAGTACTTC.

The gene calls are TRBV7-2 and TRBJ1-5, with D unclear. Per the germline V gene, CDR1 is SGHTA and CDR2 is FQGNSA. The CDR3 consists of 14 residues. Trimming stripped 3 bases from V and 4 bases from J, with 10 bases between. CDR3 sequence: CASSFITENQPQHF. CDR3 in DNA: TGTGCCAGCAGCTTCATAACGGAGAATCAGCCCCAGCATTTT.

This rearrangement joins TRBV10-3 to TRBJ2-7; 11 nucleotides align to TRBD2. Looked up from germline, CDR1 is ENHRY and CDR2 is SYGVKD. The CDR3 is made up of 15 amino acids. With 4 bases clipped from V and 1 base from J, the junction kept 3 bases outside the gene matches. The CDR3 region is CAISASSGGSYEQYF. The CDR3 DNA sequence: TGTGCCATCAGTGCCTCTAGCGGGGGGTCCTACGAGCAGTACTTC.

This clone was counted between two and nine times. This rearrangement joins TRBV4-2 to TRBJ2-7; D remains ambiguous. V was shortened by 1 base and J by 0 bases, with 4 bases between the two germline ends. Germline V gives CDR1 LGHNA, CDR2 YNFKEQ. This CDR3 spans 13 amino acids. This CDR3 reads CASSQAGSYEQYF. The CDR3, as DNA: TGTGCCAGCAGCCAAGCGGGCTCCTACGAGCAGTACTTC.

CDR3: CASSDWAGLGVIGEAFF. The CDR3, as DNA: TGTGCCAGCAGTGATTGGGCGGGATTGGGGGTTATCGGTGAAGCTTTCTTT. The chain carries TRBV6-1 and TRBJ1-1; D might be TRBD1 (5 bases). Germline V gives CDR1 MNHNS, CDR2 SASEGT. V lost 3 bases and J 7 bases, leaving 24 bases between the germline ends. The CDR3 is 17 residues long.

The chain joins TRBV10-3 to TRBJ2-7; perhaps TRBD1 as D (6 bases). The CDR3 spans 15 residues. V dropped 0 bases and J dropped 8 bases, with 17 bases sitting between them. The V gene's germline CDR1 is ENHRY and CDR2 SYGVKD. The CDR3 nucleotides read TGTGCCATCAGTGAGTCAGGGGTAGGGGGTTGGAAGCAGTACTTC. This gives the protein CAISESGVGGWKQYF.

This chain connects TRBV19 to TRBJ2-5; TRBD2 matches at 8 bases. The CDR3 length is 16 residues. J was trimmed by 0 bases and V by 7 bases; bases with no gene match: 10. Germline assignment: CDR1 LNHDA and CDR2 SQIVND (reference sequence). The CDR3 DNA follows: TGTGCCAGTACCCCGGGAACGGGGGGGTACCAAGAGACCCAGTACTTC. It encodes CASTPGTGGYQETQYF.

This clone was picked up a small number of times. The J gene is TRBJ1-6, the V gene TRBV19; 7 bases align to TRBD1. There are 16 residues in the CDR3. V trimming: 3 bases; J trimming: 7 bases; junction bases outside the gene matches: 9. Germline V gene sequence: CDR1 LNHDA, CDR2 SQIVND (reference sequence). CDR3 region: CASSITRQGWNSPLHF. The DNA of the CDR3 is TGTGCCAGTAGTATCACCCGACAGGGATGGAATTCACCCCTCCACTTT.

The V call is TRBV11-2, the J call TRBJ1-6, with D perhaps matching TRBD1 (5 bases). Germline values: CDR1 SGHAT, CDR2 FQNNGV. The V end was cut by 6 bases, the J end by 0 bases, with 9 bases between. The CDR3 loop spans 15 amino acids. The CDR3 protein is CASSQGSSYNSPLHF. CDR3 in DNA: TGTGCCAGCAGTCAGGGAAGCTCCTATAATTCACCCCTCCACTTT.

V is TRBV6-6 and J is TRBJ2-5, with 14 bases matching TRBD2. The ends lost 5 bases at V and 7 bases at J; junction bases unmatched: 9. Germline CDR1 and CDR2: MNHNY and SVGAGI (reference sequence). The CDR3 extends over 16 amino acids. The CDR3, as DNA: TGTGCCAGCAGTACGGGACTAGCGGGGGCCAGGTGGACCCAGTACTTC. Translated: CASSTGLAGARWTQYF.

This clone was recorded only once. This chain links TRBV7-3 with TRBJ2-3, with D perhaps matching TRBD2 (7 bases). The CDR3 has 13 amino acids. Germline V CDR1 and CDR2: SGHTA, FQGTGA. V was shortened by 5 bases and J by 4 bases, with 10 bases between the two germline ends. CDR3 sequence (DNA): TGTGCCAGCAGCCCGGGGGGCCCAGATACGCAGTATTTT. This gives the protein CASSPGGPDTQYF. Combining the CDR3 with reference TRBV7-3 and TRBJ2-3 gives the whole variable domain GAGVSQTPSNKVTEKGKYVELRCDPISGHTALYWYRQSLGQGPEFLIYFQGTGAADDSGLPNDRFFAVRPEGSVSTLKIQRTERGDSAVYLCASSPGGPDTQYFGPGTRLTVL.

This clone was recorded once. The chain joins TRBV18 to TRBJ1-6, with a tentative D call TRBD1 (6 bases). The V end lost 3 bases, the J end lost 4 bases, and 16 bases lay between the germline ends. The CDR3 is made up of 17 amino acids. Germline V gives CDR1 KGHSH, CDR2 LQKENI. This CDR3 reads CASSPTGFLRYNSPLHF. The CDR3 nucleotides read TGTGCCAGCTCACCTACAGGGTTTTTAAGGTATAATTCACCCCTCCACTTT.

The chain uses TRBV5-1 and TRBJ2-2, with D possibly TRBD2 on 6 matching bases. The CDR3 covers 15 residues. The germline CDR1 and CDR2 sequences are SGHRS and YFSETQ. V lost 6 bases and J lost 0, with 12 bases in between. In DNA form, the CDR3 reads TGCGCCAGCACGCGGGGAAGCCCGAACACCGGGGAGCTGTTTTTT. Translation gives CASTRGSPNTGELFF.

V is TRBV18 and J is TRBJ2-7, with 7 bases aligning to TRBD1. Germline V lookup: CDR1 KGHSH, CDR2 LQKENI. CDR3 length: 14 residues. The V segment lost 6 bases and the J segment 2 bases; nucleotides outside the gene matches: 7. The CDR3 DNA sequence: TGTGCCAGCTCCCTTACAGGGGCCGCCTACGAGCAGTACTTC. Translating it yields CASSLTGAAYEQYF. Using reference TRBV18 and TRBJ2-7 for the parts outside the CDR3, the full variable domain is NAGVMQNPRHLVRRRGQEARLRCSPMKGHSHVYWYRQLPEEGLKFMVYLQKENIIDESGMPKERFSAEFPKEGPSILRIQQVVRGDSAAYFCASSLTGAAYEQYFGPGTRLTVT.

V gene TRBV6-5 combines with J gene TRBJ2-3; no definite D call. Deletions cut 3 bases from V and 1 base from J, with 8 bases between. Germline assignment: CDR1 MNHEY and CDR2 SVGAGI. The CDR3 loop spans 14 amino acids. CDR3 residues: CASSYRVGTDTQYF. CDR3 bases: TGTGCCAGCAGTTATCGGGTGGGCACAGATACGCAGTATTTT.